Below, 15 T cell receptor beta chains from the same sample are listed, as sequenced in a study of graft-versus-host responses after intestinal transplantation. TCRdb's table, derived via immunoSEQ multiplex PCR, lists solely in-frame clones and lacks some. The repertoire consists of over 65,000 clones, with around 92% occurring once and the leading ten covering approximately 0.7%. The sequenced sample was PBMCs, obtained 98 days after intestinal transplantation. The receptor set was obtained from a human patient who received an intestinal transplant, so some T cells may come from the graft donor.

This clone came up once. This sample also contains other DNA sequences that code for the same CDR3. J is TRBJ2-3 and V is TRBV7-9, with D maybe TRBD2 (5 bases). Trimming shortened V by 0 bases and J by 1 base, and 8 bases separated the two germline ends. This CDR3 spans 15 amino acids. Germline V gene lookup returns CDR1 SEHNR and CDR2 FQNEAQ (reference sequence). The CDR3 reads CASSLAAGGTDTQYF. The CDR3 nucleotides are TGTGCCAGCAGCTTAGCGGCCGGGGGCACAGATACGCAGTATTTT.

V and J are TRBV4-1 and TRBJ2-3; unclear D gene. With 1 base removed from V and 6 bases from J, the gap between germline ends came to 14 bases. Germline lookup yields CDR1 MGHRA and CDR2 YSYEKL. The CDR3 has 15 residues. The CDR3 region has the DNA TGCGCCAGCAGCCAAGTTCTGCAACCCCTTGATACGCAGTATTTT. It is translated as CASSQVLQPLDTQYF.

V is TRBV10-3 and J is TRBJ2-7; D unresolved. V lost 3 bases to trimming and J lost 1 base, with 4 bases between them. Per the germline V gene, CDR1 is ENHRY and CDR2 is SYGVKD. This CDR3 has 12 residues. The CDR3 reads CAISDRSYEQYF. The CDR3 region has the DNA TGTGCCATCAGTGACAGGTCCTACGAGCAGTACTTC.

DNA of the CDR3: TGTGCCAGCAGCTTAGCTCCCGGACAGCGGGCAACAACTAATGAAAAACTGTTTTTT. Translating it yields CASSLAPGQRATTNEKLFF. This sequence joins TRBV7-9 and TRBJ1-4; perhaps TRBD1 as D (6 bases). The length of the CDR3 is 19 residues. Germline V gene lookup returns CDR1 SEHNR and CDR2 FQNEAQ (reference sequence). V shed 0 bases and J shed 0 bases, with 17 bases lying between them.

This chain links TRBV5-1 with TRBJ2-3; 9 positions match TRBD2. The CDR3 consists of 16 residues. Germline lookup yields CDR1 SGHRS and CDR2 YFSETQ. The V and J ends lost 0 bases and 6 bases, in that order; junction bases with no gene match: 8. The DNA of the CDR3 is TGCGCCAGCAGCTTGGATGGCGGGAGGGCCGGGGATACGCAGTATTTT. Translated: CASSLDGGRAGDTQYF.

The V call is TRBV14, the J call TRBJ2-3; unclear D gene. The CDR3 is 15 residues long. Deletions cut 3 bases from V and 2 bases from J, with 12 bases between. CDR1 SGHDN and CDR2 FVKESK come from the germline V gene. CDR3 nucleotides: TGTGCCAGCAGCCACTGGACGTTTAACACAGATACGCAGTATTTT. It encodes CASSHWTFNTDTQYF.

The CDR3 coding sequence is TGTGCCAGCAGCTTATCCCACAGCAATCAGCCCCAGCATTTT. As protein: CASSLSHSNQPQHF. This chain uses TRBV7-9 with TRBJ1-5, with D hard to call. Germline assignment: CDR1 SEHNR and CDR2 FQNEAQ (reference sequence). This CDR3 contains 14 residues. The V end lost 2 bases, the J end lost 1 base, and 6 bases lay between the germline ends.

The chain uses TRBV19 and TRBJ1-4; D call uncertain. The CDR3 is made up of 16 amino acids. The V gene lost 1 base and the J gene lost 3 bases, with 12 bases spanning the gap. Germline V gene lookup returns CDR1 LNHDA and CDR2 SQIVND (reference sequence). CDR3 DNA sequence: TGTGCCAGTAGTATAGTGACCGGCTCTCCTAATGAAAAACTGTTTTTT. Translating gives CASSIVTGSPNEKLFF.

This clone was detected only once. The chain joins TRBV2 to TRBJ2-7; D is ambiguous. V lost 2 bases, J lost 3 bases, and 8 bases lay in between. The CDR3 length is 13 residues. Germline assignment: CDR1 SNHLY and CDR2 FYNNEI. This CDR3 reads CASSERMNYEQYF. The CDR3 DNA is TGTGCCAGCAGTGAACGCATGAACTACGAGCAGTACTTC. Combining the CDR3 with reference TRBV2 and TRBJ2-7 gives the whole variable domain EPEVTQTPSHQVTQMGQEVILRCVPISNHLYFYWYRQILGQKVEFLVSFYNNEISEKSEIFDDQFSVERPDGSNFTLKIRSTKLEDSAMYFCASSERMNYEQYFGPGTRLTVT.

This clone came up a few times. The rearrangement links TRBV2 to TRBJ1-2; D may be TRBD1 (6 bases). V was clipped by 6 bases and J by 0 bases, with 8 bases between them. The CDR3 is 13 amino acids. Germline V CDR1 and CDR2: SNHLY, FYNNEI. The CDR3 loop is CASRWTANYGYTF. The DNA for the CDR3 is TGTGCCAGCAGGTGGACAGCTAACTATGGCTACACCTTC.

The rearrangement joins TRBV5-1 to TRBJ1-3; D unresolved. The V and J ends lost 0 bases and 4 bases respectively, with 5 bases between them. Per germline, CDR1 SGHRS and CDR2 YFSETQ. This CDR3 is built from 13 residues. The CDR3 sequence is CASSLGVGNTIYF. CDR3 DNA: TGCGCCAGCAGCTTGGGGGTGGGAAACACCATATATTTT.

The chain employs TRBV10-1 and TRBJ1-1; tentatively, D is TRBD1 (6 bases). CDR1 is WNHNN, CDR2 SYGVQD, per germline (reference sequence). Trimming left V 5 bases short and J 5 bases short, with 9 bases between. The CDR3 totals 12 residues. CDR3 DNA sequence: TGCGCCAGCAGTACAGGGTTGACTGAAGCTTTCTTT. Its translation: CASSTGLTEAFF.

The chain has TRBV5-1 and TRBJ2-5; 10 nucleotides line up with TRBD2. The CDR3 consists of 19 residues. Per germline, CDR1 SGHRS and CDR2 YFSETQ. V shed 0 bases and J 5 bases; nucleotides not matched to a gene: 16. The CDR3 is CASSLVPPRAGGPMETQYF. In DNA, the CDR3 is TGCGCCAGCAGCTTGGTTCCGCCGCGAGCGGGGGGGCCTATGGAGACCCAGTACTTC.

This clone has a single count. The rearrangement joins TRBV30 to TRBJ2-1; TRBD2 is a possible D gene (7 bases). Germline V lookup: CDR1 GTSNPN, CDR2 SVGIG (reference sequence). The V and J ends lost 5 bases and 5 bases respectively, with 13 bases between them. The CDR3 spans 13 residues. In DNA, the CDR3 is TGTGCCTGGGCAAACGGGGGGCACAATGAGCAGTTCTTC. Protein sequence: CAWANGGHNEQFF. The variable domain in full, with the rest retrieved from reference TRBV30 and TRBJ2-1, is SQTIHQWPATLVQPVGSPLSLECTVEGTSNPNLYWYRQAAGRGLQLLFYSVGIGQISSEVPQNLSASRPQDRQFILSSKKLLLSDSGFYLCAWANGGHNEQFFGPGTRLTVL.

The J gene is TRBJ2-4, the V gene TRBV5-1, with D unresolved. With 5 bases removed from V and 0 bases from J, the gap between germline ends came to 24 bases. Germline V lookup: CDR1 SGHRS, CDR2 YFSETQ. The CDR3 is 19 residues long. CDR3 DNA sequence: TGCGCCAGCAGACCATTTTTGAACAGCCCTAGACTAGCCAAAAACATTCAGTACTTC. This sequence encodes CASRPFLNSPRLAKNIQYF. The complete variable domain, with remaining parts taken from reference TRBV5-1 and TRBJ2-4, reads KAGVTQTPRYLIKTRGQQVTLSCSPISGHRSVSWYQQTPGQGLQFLFEYFSETQRNKGNFPGRFSGRQFSNSRSEMNVSTLELGDSALYLCASRPFLNSPRLAKNIQYFGAGTRLSVL.